These 22 T cell receptor beta chains originate from one sample sequenced in a study of shared clonotypes between healthy human individuals. Some clones are missing from TCRdb's copy, which holds only in-frame ones; the method was immunoSEQ multiplex PCR. The sample shows over a million clones, around three quarters of them seen only once. Material for sequencing was memory CD4+ T cells from PBMCs. As to subset: CD45RA-negative fraction. The source is a man between 18 and 35 years old in good health. Some clones in this sample may be carry-over from other donors' samples.

This clone was found a few times. The chain uses TRBV2 and TRBJ2-7; TRBD1 agrees at 10 bases. The CDR3 extends over 14 amino acids. The ends lost 5 bases at V and 10 bases at J; junction bases unmatched: 11. Germline V lookup: CDR1 SNHLY, CDR2 FYNNEI. Written as DNA, the CDR3 is TGTGCCAGCAGTTCCGGGACAGGGGCCCCCGGTCAGTACTTC. Residues: CASSSGTGAPGQYF.

The J gene is TRBJ2-5, the V gene TRBV18, with D possibly matching TRBD2 (5 bases). Germline V gene sequence: CDR1 KGHSH, CDR2 LQKENI. The CDR3 is 13 amino acids. Trimming removed 7 bases from V and 2 bases from J, with 11 bases in between. The CDR3 region has the DNA TGTGCCAGCTGTTGGGAGCAGCAAGAGACCCAGTACTTC. This sequence encodes CASCWEQQETQYF.

The genes are TRBV9 and TRBJ2-3; D may be TRBD2 (6 bases). Trimming left V 3 bases short and J 0 bases short, with 11 bases between. The CDR3 consists of 15 residues. CDR1 and CDR2 from the germline V gene are SGDLS and YYNGEE. CDR3 amino acids: CASSALAHSTDTQYF. Here the CDR3 DNA reads TGTGCCAGCAGCGCCCTAGCGCATAGCACAGATACGCAGTATTTT.

The rearrangement joins TRBV27 to TRBJ2-4, with D possibly matching TRBD2 (5 bases). Germline lookup yields CDR1 MNHEY and CDR2 SMNVEV (reference sequence). The V end lost 8 bases, the J end lost 9 bases, and 17 bases lay between the germline ends. CDR3 size: 13 residues. In DNA form, the CDR3 reads TGTGCCAGCTCTCGACTGGGAGAGGGCATTCAGTACTTC. Translated, it gives CASSRLGEGIQYF.

With regard to this clone: The identical CDR3 is also encoded by other nucleotide sequences in the sample. The chain uses TRBV5-1 and TRBJ2-7; D gene ambiguous. The germline V and J ends were trimmed by 0 bases and 0 bases, with 10 bases remaining between them. Germline V gives CDR1 SGHRS, CDR2 YFSETQ. The CDR3 length is 15 residues. The CDR3 nucleotides read TGCGCCAGCAGCTTGGCGGGTGGCAGCTCCTACGAGCAGTACTTC. Its translation: CASSLAGGSSYEQYF.

About this clone: In the same sample, other DNA sequences code for this CDR3. The chain couples TRBV28 to TRBJ2-1, with D possibly TRBD2 on 6 matching bases. Deletions cut 6 bases from V and 0 bases from J, with 9 bases between. Germline CDR1 MDHEN, CDR2 SYDVKM. This CDR3 region has 14 residues. This chain's CDR3 is CASRDGSSYNEQFF. For the CDR3, the DNA is TGTGCCAGCAGGGACGGGAGCTCCTACAATGAGCAGTTCTTC.

The V call is TRBV29-1, the J call TRBJ2-5; D not certain. Germline-derived CDR1 and CDR2 are SQVTM and ANQGSEA. This CDR3 comprises 15 residues. V was clipped by 3 bases and J by 5 bases, with 19 bases between them. In DNA, the CDR3 is TGCAGCGTTGATCAACACCCTTCAATCCAGGAGACCCAGTACTTC. As protein: CSVDQHPSIQETQYF. The complete variable domain, with remaining parts taken from reference TRBV29-1 and TRBJ2-5, reads SAVISQKPSRDICQRGTSLTIQCQVDSQVTMMFWYRQQPGQSLTLIATANQGSEATYESGFVIDKFPISRPNLTFSTLTVSNMSPEDSSIYLCSVDQHPSIQETQYFGPGTRLLVL.

The rearrangement uses TRBV7-6 and TRBJ2-1, with 14 nucleotides matching TRBD2. Per the germline V gene, CDR1 is SGHVS and CDR2 is FNYEAQ. J gave up 8 bases and V 6 bases, and 6 bases lay outside the gene matches. This CDR3 comprises 15 residues. The CDR3 DNA reads TGTGCCAGCAGACCGGGACTAGCGGGAGTCCATGAGCAGTTCTTC. Encoded protein: CASRPGLAGVHEQFF.

The chain combines TRBV7-3 with TRBJ2-1; no clear D. This CDR3 has 13 amino acids. Trimming shortened V by 0 bases and J by 8 bases, and 8 bases separated the two germline ends. Looked up from germline, CDR1 is SGHTA and CDR2 is FQGTGA. The DNA of the CDR3 is TGTGCCAGCAGCTTAACGCCGCAGTATGAGCAGTTCTTC. It codes for CASSLTPQYEQFF.

In nucleotides, the CDR3 is TGCAGCGTGAGGGGAGTGGAACACAAGCAGTACTTC. It specifies CSVRGVEHKQYF. The rearrangement joins TRBV29-1 to TRBJ2-5; either TRBD1 or TRBD2 may fit D (5 bases each). The V and J ends lost 6 bases and 11 bases respectively, with 19 bases between them. Germline values: CDR1 SQVTM, CDR2 ANQGSEA. The CDR3 is 12 amino acids.

The chain carries TRBV5-4 and TRBJ1-2, with 10 bases that match TRBD1. Germline V CDR1 and CDR2: SGHNT, YYREEE (reference sequence). V lost 2 bases and J lost 5; bases outside the gene matches: 6. The CDR3 has 15 residues. The CDR3 DNA is TGTGCCAGCAGCTTTGGGGACAGGGGTGGGTATGGCTACACCTTC. The encoded protein is CASSFGDRGGYGYTF. The full variable domain, its missing parts supplied by reference TRBV5-4 and TRBJ1-2, is ETGVTQSPTHLIKTRGQQVTLRCSSQSGHNTVSWYQQALGQGPQFIFQYYREEENGRGNFPPRFSGLQFPNYSSELNVNALELDDSALYLCASSFGDRGGYGYTFGSGTRLTVV.

The chain recombines TRBV9 with TRBJ2-5; perhaps TRBD2 as D (6 bases). Germline loops: CDR1 SGDLS, CDR2 YYNGEE. V lost 1 base and J lost 1, with 11 bases in between. CDR3 length: 15 residues. CDR3 region: CASSVPGLGQETQYF. As DNA, the CDR3 is TGTGCCAGCAGCGTACCGGGACTGGGCCAAGAGACCCAGTACTTC.

The V gene is TRBV9, the J gene TRBJ2-3, with 7 bases matching TRBD2. J was trimmed by 5 bases and V by 3 bases; bases with no gene match: 9. CDR1 and CDR2 from the germline V gene are SGDLS and YYNGEE. The CDR3 is made up of 15 amino acids. The CDR3 loop reads CASSAHGLGGDTQYF. CDR3 coding DNA: TGTGCCAGCAGCGCCCACGGACTAGGTGGAGATACGCAGTATTTT.

On this clone itself: This may be a read error, as it is one base from a much larger clone. The rearrangement joins TRBV9 to TRBJ1-2; 9 bases map to TRBD1. This CDR3 spans 13 amino acids. V shed 4 bases, J shed 5 bases, and the junction held 3 bases outside the gene matches. Germline V gives CDR1 SGDLS, CDR2 YYNGEE. CDR3 amino acids: CASSQGQGYGYTF. DNA of the CDR3: TGTGCCAGCAGCCAGGGACAGGGTTATGGCTACACCTTC.

The chain combines TRBV6-6 with TRBJ2-1, with D maybe TRBD2 (5 bases). The CDR3 has 12 residues. The germline CDR1 and CDR2 sequences are MNHNY and SVGAGI (reference sequence). Trimming took 6 bases from V and 10 from J, leaving 13 bases between them. The CDR3 is CASSPGAEEQFF. The CDR3 DNA is TGTGCCAGCAGCCCTGGAGCGGAGGAGCAGTTCTTC.

A remark on this clone: A far larger clone is a single base away, which makes a read error likely. The identical CDR3 is also encoded by other nucleotide sequences in the sample. In DNA form, the CDR3 reads TGTGCCAGCAGCCAGGTGGGCACTGAAGCTTTCTTC. Protein: CASSQVGTEAFF. This chain connects TRBV7-9 to TRBJ1-1; D is undetermined. The CDR3 runs 12 residues. In germline, CDR1 is SEHNR, CDR2 FQNEAQ (reference sequence).

Worth noting for this clone: Given a much more abundant clone one base away, this may be a read error. This chain connects TRBV6-1 to TRBJ2-6; no clear D. The germline V gene encodes CDR1 MNHNS and CDR2 SASEGT. Deletions cut 6 bases from V and 4 bases from J, with 4 bases between. This CDR3 is 12 amino acids long. The CDR3 bases are TGTGCCAGCAGCCCGGGGGCCAACGTCCTGACTTTC. Protein product: CASSPGANVLTF.

The chain employs TRBV14 and TRBJ2-6; possibly TRBD2 for D (6 bases). Trimming stripped 4 bases from V and 5 bases from J, with 21 bases between. The CDR3 has 18 amino acids. From germline, CDR1 is SGHDN and CDR2 FVKESK. CDR3 residues: CASSPLGRGGLWANVLTF. In DNA, the CDR3 is TGTGCCAGCAGCCCCCTCGGGCGGGGAGGTCTATGGGCCAACGTCCTGACTTTC.

Written as DNA, the CDR3 is TGTGCCAGCAGCTTTCGGGAAAGCTCCTACAATGAGCAGTTCTTC. Protein sequence: CASSFRESSYNEQFF. This sequence joins TRBV7-9 and TRBJ2-1; the D gene is possibly TRBD2 (5 bases). V was pared by 3 bases and J by 0 bases, with 9 bases between. CDR1 and CDR2 from the germline V gene are SEHNR and FQNEAQ (reference sequence). The CDR3 consists of 15 residues.

The sample holds one count of this clone. This chain connects TRBV6-6 to TRBJ1-2; D is unresolved. V lost 8 bases, J lost 7 bases, and 17 bases lay in between. The CDR3 loop spans 13 amino acids. Per the germline V gene, CDR1 is MNHNY and CDR2 is SVGAGI (reference sequence). CDR3 amino acids: CASEAQRVFGYTF. The CDR3, as DNA: TGTGCCAGCGAGGCCCAGCGTGTATTTGGCTACACCTTC.

In its sample, this clone was seen once. The V call is TRBV18, the J call TRBJ1-3; D not resolved. Per the germline V gene, CDR1 is KGHSH and CDR2 is LQKENI. V shed 0 bases and J shed 8 bases, with 8 bases lying between them. The CDR3 has 13 residues. CDR3 in DNA: TGTGCCAGCTCACCACCCCGCCGAGACACCATATATTTT. Its protein is CASSPPRRDTIYF.

This chain joins TRBV6-1 and TRBJ2-7, with D maybe TRBD1 (5 bases). The V gene lost 7 bases and the J gene lost 4 bases, with 11 bases spanning the gap. Germline V gives CDR1 MNHNS, CDR2 SASEGT. The CDR3 totals 12 residues. CDR3: CASIERGYEQYF. DNA of the CDR3: TGTGCCAGCATCGAAAGGGGTTACGAGCAGTACTTC.